Below, 21 T cell receptor beta chains from the same sample are listed, as sequenced in a study of siplizumab effects on memory and regulatory T cells. Data came from immunoSEQ multiplex PCR; TCRdb stores just in-frame clones and leaves some out. The sample consists of roughly 120,000 clones, roughly 92% of them appearing once. The sequenced sample consisted of CD4+ T cells sorted from blood. The receptors were gathered from a human donor in good health.

The chain joins TRBV6-1 to TRBJ2-7; 11 bases match TRBD2. The CDR3 sequence is 15 residues long. Germline loops: CDR1 MNHNS, CDR2 SASEGT. After removal of 1 base from V and 4 bases from J, the junction contained 3 bases not matched to a gene. Here the CDR3 reads CASSEGASGGYEQYF. As DNA, the CDR3 is TGTGCCAGCAGTGAAGGGGCTAGCGGGGGGTACGAGCAGTACTTC.

This rearrangement joins TRBV19 to TRBJ1-2; D gene uncertain. Trimming pared 3 bases from V and 5 bases from J, leaving 10 bases between. Germline V gene data show CDR1 as LNHDA and CDR2 as SQIVND (reference sequence). CDR3 size: 13 residues. As DNA, the CDR3 is TGTGCCAGTAGTATCGAGGGCTCTTATGGCTACACCTTC. Its translation is CASSIEGSYGYTF.

The chain couples TRBV5-1 to TRBJ2-2, with no clear D. CDR3 length: 15 amino acids. Germline CDR1 and CDR2: SGHRS and YFSETQ. Trimming removed 1 base from V and 0 bases from J, with 7 bases in between. This chain's CDR3 is CASSLTSANTGELFF. The CDR3 region has the DNA TGCGCCAGCAGCTTGACTTCCGCGAACACCGGGGAGCTGTTTTTT.

This chain connects TRBV6-1 to TRBJ2-5; TRBD1 is a possible D gene (5 bases). This CDR3 is 14 amino acids long. The ends were cut back, 6 bases at V and 2 bases at J, with 13 bases in the middle. The V gene's germline CDR1 is MNHNS and CDR2 SASEGT. The CDR3 nucleotides read TGTGCCAGCAGACGTCTACAGGTTCAAGAGACCCAGTACTTC. The encoded protein is CASRRLQVQETQYF.

This clone was counted once. The V and J genes are TRBV5-1 and TRBJ2-3, with 9 bases identical to TRBD2. J was trimmed by 2 bases and V by 4 bases; bases with no gene match: 8. This CDR3 has 16 residues. Germline-derived CDR1 and CDR2 are SGHRS and YFSETQ. The DNA of the CDR3 is TGCGCCAGCAGCCTCGGCCTAGCGGGAACCACAGATACGCAGTATTTT. Translating gives CASSLGLAGTTDTQYF.

The J gene is TRBJ1-4, the V gene TRBV5-4; the match to TRBD1 covers 8 bases. Trimming at V came to 0 bases and at J to 8 bases, leaving 6 bases not matched to a gene. CDR1 and CDR2 from the germline V gene are SGHNT and YYREEE (reference sequence). CDR3 length: 15 amino acids. The CDR3 spells CASSLAGQGVEKLFF. The CDR3 nucleotides read TGTGCCAGCAGCTTGGCCGGACAGGGAGTGGAAAAACTGTTTTTT.

This rearrangement joins TRBV6-5 to TRBJ2-1; D may be TRBD2 (6 bases). Germline assignment: CDR1 MNHEY and CDR2 SVGAGI. The length of the CDR3 is 16 residues. V gave up 2 bases and J gave up 2 bases, with 13 bases separating them. The CDR3 DNA sequence: TGTGCCAGCAGTTACGCGGGAACCCACCCCTACAATGAGCAGTTCTTC. Amino acid sequence: CASSYAGTHPYNEQFF.

The chain is built from TRBV5-8 and TRBJ2-5, with 8 positions matching TRBD1. V lost 1 base and J lost 5; bases outside the gene matches: 7. CDR3 length equals 15 residues. Germline V gene data show CDR1 as SGHTS and CDR2 as YDEGEE. The CDR3 coding sequence is TGTGCCAGCAGCTTGCGCCAGGGGGCCTCCGAGACCCAGTACTTC. Amino acids: CASSLRQGASETQYF.

V gene TRBV19 combines with J gene TRBJ2-3; 10 bases map to TRBD2. Germline V gene data show CDR1 as LNHDA and CDR2 as SQIVND (reference sequence). Losses at the gene ends were 6 bases for V and 5 bases for J; bases not matched to a gene: 14. The CDR3 is 17 amino acids. CDR3 DNA sequence: TGTGCCAGTAGCCGCCTTGGAGCGGGGGGGCCGGGAGATACGCAGTATTTT. It specifies CASSRLGAGGPGDTQYF.

This clone was seen a handful of times. The rearrangement links TRBV19 to TRBJ1-5, with D hard to call. The germline CDR1 and CDR2 sequences are LNHDA and SQIVND (reference sequence). CDR3 length: 12 residues. The V end was cut by 8 bases, the J end by 2 bases, with 7 bases between. The CDR3 DNA sequence: TGTGCCAGTGTTCAGGGCAATCAGCCCCAGCATTTT. Protein sequence: CASVQGNQPQHF.

The chain joins TRBV9 to TRBJ2-1; 9 bases map to TRBD2. J was trimmed by 4 bases and V by 5 bases; bases with no gene match: 7. The germline gives CDR1 SGDLS, CDR2 YYNGEE. The CDR3 totals 15 residues. CDR3 bases: TGTGCCAGCAGTCGCCTAGCGGGGCGTTACAATGAGCAGTTCTTC. Its protein is CASSRLAGRYNEQFF.

This rearrangement joins TRBV19 to TRBJ2-1; D is unresolved. From germline, CDR1 is LNHDA and CDR2 SQIVND (reference sequence). The CDR3 contains 14 residues. Trimming removed 5 bases from V and 0 bases from J, with 8 bases in between. The chain's CDR3 is CASSPDGSYNEQFF. The CDR3 DNA reads TGTGCCAGTAGTCCGGATGGCTCCTACAATGAGCAGTTCTTC.

Only one count was recorded for this clone. V and J are TRBV6-1 and TRBJ2-5, with 12 bases that match TRBD2. This CDR3 is built from 15 residues. After removal of 7 bases from V and 3 bases from J, the junction contained 6 bases not matched to a gene. Germline V gives CDR1 MNHNS, CDR2 SASEGT. The CDR3 protein is CASTRRTSGEETQYF. The CDR3 DNA reads as TGTGCCAGCACCAGAAGGACTAGCGGGGAAGAGACCCAGTACTTC.

This clone was seen once. For the CDR3, the DNA is TGTGCCAGCAGCTTAAAAGGGACAGGGGGAAAGCAGTACTTC. It encodes CASSLKGTGGKQYF. J is TRBJ2-7 and V is TRBV13, with 11 bases identical to TRBD1. The CDR3 length is 14 residues. CDR1 and CDR2 from the germline V gene are PRHDT and FYEKMQ (reference sequence). With 2 bases clipped from V and 8 bases from J, the junction kept 5 bases outside the gene matches. The entire variable domain, with the rest obtained from reference TRBV13 and TRBJ2-7, is as follows: AAGVIQSPRHLIKEKRETATLKCYPIPRHDTVYWYQQGPGQDPQFLISFYEKMQSDKGSIPDRFSAQQFSDYHSELNMSSLELGDSALYFCASSLKGTGGKQYFGPGTRLTVT.

This clone has a handful of counts. The chain employs TRBV6-5 and TRBJ2-7; TRBD1 matches at 8 bases. CDR1 MNHEY and CDR2 SVGAGI come from the germline V gene. The CDR3 covers 15 residues. The V and J ends lost 4 bases and 3 bases, in that order; junction bases with no gene match: 8. The DNA of the CDR3 is TGTGCCAGCAGTTCCTTGGGACAGGCGTTCTACGAGCAGTACTTC. Protein: CASSSLGQAFYEQYF.

Note on this clone: At one of its ends the junction is not consistent with the germline gene, which may arise from a read error. The chain recombines TRBV5-6 with TRBJ2-3; D call uncertain. Germline V lookup: CDR1 SGHDT, CDR2 YYEEEE. This CDR3 contains 14 residues. DNA for the CDR3: TGTGCCAGCAGCCTCCCGGTGGGCACAGATACGCAGTGTTTT. As protein: CASSLPVGTDTQCF.

V is TRBV6-6 and J is TRBJ1-5; D uncertain. The CDR3 runs to 13 residues. The V gene lost 5 bases and the J gene lost 6 bases, with 11 bases spanning the gap. The V gene's germline CDR1 is MNHNY and CDR2 SVGAGI (reference sequence). The CDR3 here is CASSVTAGQPQHF. The DNA for the CDR3 is TGTGCCAGCAGTGTGACGGCGGGTCAGCCCCAGCATTTT.

This chain's CDR3 is CASSKNLTGAKGNEKLFF. CDR3 DNA sequence: TGTGCCAGCAGCAAAAATTTGACAGGGGCGAAGGGTAATGAAAAACTGTTTTTT. The chain recombines TRBV21-1 with TRBJ1-4; TRBD1 was called by the table and not checked on the DNA. TRBV21-1 is designated a pseudogene. The CDR3 length is 18 residues.

The J gene is TRBJ2-3, the V gene TRBV27; 7 nucleotides align to TRBD2. This CDR3 has 15 amino acids. J was trimmed by 0 bases and V by 3 bases; bases with no gene match: 3. CDR1 is MNHEY, CDR2 SMNVEV, per germline (reference sequence). This CDR3 reads CASSLSGASTDTQYF. The DNA of the CDR3 is TGTGCCAGCAGTTTGAGCGGGGCTAGCACAGATACGCAGTATTTT.

The rearrangement uses TRBV7-8 and TRBJ2-3, with D perhaps matching TRBD2 (5 bases). Germline V gene data show CDR1 as SGHVS and CDR2 as FQNEAQ. V lost 4 bases and J lost 3, with 17 bases in between. The CDR3 covers 16 residues. CDR3 in DNA: TGTGCCAGCAGCTCCTCGGAGGCTGCTCTGACAGATACGCAGTATTTT. Its protein product is CASSSSEAALTDTQYF.

The V and J genes are TRBV29-1 and TRBJ1-1; 8 nucleotides align to TRBD1. This CDR3 has 13 amino acids. Germline V gene lookup returns CDR1 SQVTM and CDR2 ANQGSEA. V trimming: 7 bases; J trimming: 0 bases; junction bases outside the gene matches: 4. The chain's CDR3 is CSGRTGMNTEAFF. CDR3 in DNA: TGCAGCGGCAGGACAGGGATGAACACTGAAGCTTTCTTT.